This T cell receptor (beta chain) was recorded in a study of cytomegalovirus exposure and HLA in healthy donors. The CDR3 has 14 amino acids. V was cut by 4 bases and J by 10 bases, with 14 bases left in between. Amplification used 60 Vbeta primers and 13 Jbeta primers. The repertoire was sequenced with immunoSEQ multiplex PCR; TCRdb's copy has only in-frame clones and lacks some. The data show some 120,000 clones, over 70% seen once. This sequence originates from a man aged 35 to 55 in good health and CMV-seropositive. The J gene is TRBJ1-6, the V gene TRBV23-1, with no clear D. TRBV23-1 falls under the ORF class, with uncertain function. Sequencing was performed on PBMCs. The CDR3 DNA follows: TGCGCCAGCAGTCCTAGTCCGTTACTCTCACCCCTCCACTTT. Its protein product is CASSPSPLLSPLHF.